The 14 T cell receptor beta chains below were found in one sample sequenced in a study of blood T cell repertoires in COVID-19. TCRdb's table, derived via immunoSEQ multiplex PCR, lists solely in-frame clones and lacks some. The sample consists of fewer than 85,000 clones, more than 80% of them appearing once. Sequenced sample: peripheral blood. The source of these receptors is a woman between 55 and 75 years old with acute or convalescent COVID-19.

The chain joins TRBV24-1 to TRBJ2-3; TRBD2 aligns across 8 bases. V trimming: 2 bases; J trimming: 5 bases; junction bases outside the gene matches: 5. Germline CDR1 KGHDR, CDR2 SFDVKD. There are 15 residues in the CDR3. The CDR3 sequence is CATSDSSGGKDTQYF. CDR3 DNA: TGTGCCACCAGTGATTCCAGCGGGGGAAAAGATACGCAGTATTTT.

The CDR3 region has the DNA TGCGCCAGCAGCCCCAATGGCAGCGACGATGAAAAACTGTTTTTT. This gives the protein CASSPNGSDDEKLFF. The chain couples TRBV5-1 to TRBJ1-4; no clear D gene. V lost 4 bases to trimming and J lost 6 bases, with 16 bases between them. Germline-derived CDR1 and CDR2 are SGHRS and YFSETQ. The CDR3 runs to 15 residues.

This chain uses TRBV7-2 with TRBJ1-1, with 7 nucleotides matching TRBD1. The CDR3 extends over 14 amino acids. Unmatched junction bases numbered 9, after V lost 5 bases and J lost 6 bases. Germline V gene data show CDR1 as SGHTA and CDR2 as FQGNSA. CDR3 in DNA: TGTGCCAGCAGCCGGGGACAGACGGCAGCTGAAGCTTTCTTT. Translated: CASSRGQTAAEAFF.

The table lists this clone with a count of one. The CDR3 region has the DNA TGTGCCAGCAGTGAATTGGAGGTTTACAATGAGCAGTTCTTC. Translated: CASSELEVYNEQFF. The rearrangement joins TRBV6-1 to TRBJ2-1; perhaps TRBD2 as D (5 bases). Looked up from germline, CDR1 is MNHNS and CDR2 is SASEGT. V lost 2 bases and J 4 bases, leaving 9 bases between the germline ends. The CDR3 is made up of 14 amino acids.

The CDR3 loop reads CASSSDRARNQPQHF. CDR3 coding DNA: TGTGCCAGCAGTTCGGACAGGGCCCGCAATCAGCCCCAGCATTTT. The chain combines TRBV27 with TRBJ1-5; 8 nucleotides match TRBD1. The CDR3 is 15 amino acids. Germline assignment: CDR1 MNHEY and CDR2 SMNVEV (reference sequence). Germline trimming cut 4 bases from V and 2 bases from J; bases unmatched to any gene: 4.

The chain has TRBV25-1 and TRBJ1-2; tentative D call: TRBD1 (6 bases). This CDR3 is built from 15 residues. The germline CDR1 and CDR2 sequences are MGHDK and SYGVNS. V gave up 4 bases and J gave up 2 bases, with 14 bases separating them. The CDR3 protein is CASSVSGHLNYGYTF. The CDR3, as DNA: TGTGCCAGCAGTGTCTCGGGACACCTGAACTATGGCTACACCTTC.

A note on this clone: Other nucleotide sequences from this sample produce the same CDR3. The rearrangement uses TRBV7-2 and TRBJ2-1; 9 bases are a match to TRBD1. This CDR3 has 15 amino acids. Germline CDR1 and CDR2: SGHTA and FQGNSA. J was trimmed by 0 bases and V by 4 bases; bases with no gene match: 1. This CDR3 is CASSWGQGSYNEQFF. The CDR3, as DNA: TGTGCCAGCAGCTGGGGACAGGGCTCCTACAATGAGCAGTTCTTC. Based on the CDR3 plus reference TRBV7-2 and TRBJ2-1, the full variable domain is GAGVSQSPSNKVTEKGKDVELRCDPISGHTALYWYRQSLGQGLEFLIYFQGNSAPDKSGLPSDRFSAERTGGSVSTLTIQRTQQEDSAVYLCASSWGQGSYNEQFFGPGTRLTVL.

V usage is TRBV6-5 and J usage is TRBJ1-3; D unresolved. Germline CDR1 reads MNHEY; CDR2 reads SVGAGI. The V end was cut by 6 bases, the J end by 0 bases, with 12 bases between. The CDR3 runs 15 residues. CDR3 loop: CASRSGSSSGNTIYF. The CDR3 DNA reads TGTGCCAGCAGATCAGGTTCAAGCTCTGGAAACACCATATATTTT.

The rearrangement joins TRBV10-3 to TRBJ1-1; the match to TRBD1 covers 8 bases. Trimming took 9 bases from V and 5 from J; bases not matched to a gene: 5. The CDR3 consists of 12 residues. CDR1 ENHRY and CDR2 SYGVKD come from the germline V gene. The CDR3 protein is CAIGQGQTEAFF. CDR3 in DNA: TGTGCCATAGGACAGGGCCAGACTGAAGCTTTCTTT.

The rearrangement joins TRBV4-1 to TRBJ2-3, with D tentatively TRBD1 (5 bases). V was cut by 4 bases and J by 5 bases, with 16 bases left in between. The length of the CDR3 is 15 residues. Germline loops: CDR1 MGHRA, CDR2 YSYEKL. Here the CDR3 reads CASSPAQRQIDTQYF. CDR3 coding DNA: TGCGCCAGCAGCCCCGCTCAACGACAGATAGATACGCAGTATTTT.

This clone was counted a few times. The chain uses TRBV7-8 and TRBJ1-5; 8 bases match TRBD1. The ends lost 5 bases at V and 4 bases at J; junction bases unmatched: 10. The CDR3 totals 16 residues. Germline CDR1 SGHVS, CDR2 FQNEAQ. CDR3 protein: CASSGKGTGKNQPQHF. The CDR3 region has the DNA TGTGCCAGCAGCGGAAAAGGGACAGGAAAAAATCAGCCCCAGCATTTT.

This chain uses TRBV19 with TRBJ1-1; D not resolved. CDR1 LNHDA and CDR2 SQIVND come from the germline V gene (reference sequence). This CDR3 contains 13 residues. V dropped 0 bases and J dropped 5 bases, with 7 bases sitting between them. The CDR3 DNA reads as TGTGCCAGTAGTATAGATGGAGCGACTGAAGCTTTCTTT. Translated: CASSIDGATEAFF.

The chain joins TRBV19 to TRBJ2-3; 10 positions agree with TRBD2. Germline assignment: CDR1 LNHDA and CDR2 SQIVND (reference sequence). This CDR3 comprises 15 residues. The V and J ends lost 10 bases and 2 bases, in that order; junction bases with no gene match: 9. Here the CDR3 DNA reads TGTGCCACCAAGTTCAGCGGGGGGGACACAGATACGCAGTATTTT. Translating it yields CATKFSGGDTDTQYF.

This chain uses TRBV5-8 with TRBJ1-5; TRBD1 is a possible D gene (5 bases). The CDR3 contains 14 residues. Deletions cut 4 bases from V and 1 base from J, with 9 bases between. CDR1 and CDR2 (germline): SGHTS, YDEGEE. CDR3 residues: CASSLRGSNQPQHF. The CDR3 DNA reads as TGTGCCAGCAGCCTACGGGGGAGCAATCAGCCCCAGCATTTT. Supplemented by reference TRBV5-8 and TRBJ1-5, the full variable domain reads EAGVTQSPTHLIKTRGQQATLRCSPISGHTSVYWYQQALGLGLQFLLWYDEGEERNRGNFPPRFSGRQFPNYSSELNVNALELEDSALYLCASSLRGSNQPQHFGDGTRLSIL.